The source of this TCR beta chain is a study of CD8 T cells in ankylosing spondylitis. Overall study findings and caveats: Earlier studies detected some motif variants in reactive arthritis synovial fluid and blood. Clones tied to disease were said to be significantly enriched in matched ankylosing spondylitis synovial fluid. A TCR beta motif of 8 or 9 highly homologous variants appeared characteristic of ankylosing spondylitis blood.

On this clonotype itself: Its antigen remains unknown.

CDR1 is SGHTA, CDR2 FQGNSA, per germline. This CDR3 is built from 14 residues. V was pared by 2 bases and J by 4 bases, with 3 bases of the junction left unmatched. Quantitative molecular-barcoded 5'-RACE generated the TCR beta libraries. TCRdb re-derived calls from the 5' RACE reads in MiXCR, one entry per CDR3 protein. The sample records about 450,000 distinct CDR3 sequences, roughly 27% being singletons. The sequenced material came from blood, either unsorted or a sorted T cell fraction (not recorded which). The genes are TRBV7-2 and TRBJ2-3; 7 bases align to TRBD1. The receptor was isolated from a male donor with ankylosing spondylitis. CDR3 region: CASSLNQGADTQYF. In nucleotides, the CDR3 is TGTGCCAGCAGCTTAAATCAGGGGGCAGATACGCAGTATTTT. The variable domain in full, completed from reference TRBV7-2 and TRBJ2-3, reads GAGVSQSPSNKVTEKGKDVELRCDPISGHTALYWYRQSLGQGLEFLIYFQGNSAPDKSGLPSDRFSAERTGGSVSTLTIQRTQQEDSAVYLCASSLNQGADTQYFGPGTRLTVL.